This T cell receptor beta chain was sequenced in a study of a mutant IDH1 vaccine in newly diagnosed glioma. Sequenced by immunoSEQ multiplex PCR; TCRdb stores in-frame clones only, minus some. The table includes 8,500 to 14,000 clones, about 81% detected once. Time point denoted: week 47, end of study. The content of each vaccine dose was 300 ug of mutant IDH1 20-mer peptide, and topical imiquimod accompanied it. Germline CDR1 is MNHEY and CDR2 is SVGAGI. V lost 2 bases and J lost 5, with 15 bases in between. This CDR3 has 15 residues. Note on this clone: Its antigen is unknown.

The chain links TRBV6-5 to TRBJ2-5, with D tentatively TRBD1 (6 bases). The sample consisted of PBMCs, taken from a glioma patient whose treatment included an IDH1 peptide vaccine. The TCR comes from a man aged 25-45 years with glioma. In DNA, the CDR3 is TGTGCCAGCAGTTACGACGGGACAAAGGGGGAGACCCAGTACTTC. Its translation is CASSYDGTKGETQYF.